Listed below are T cell receptor beta chains from one sample, sequenced in a study of naive and memory T cell subsets. TCRdb fed the UMI-ligation and nested PCR reads into MiXCR, producing one record per CDR3 protein. This table holds about 90,000 distinct CDR3 sequences, around 11% found once. The sample comprised naive CD4+ T cells from blood. Receptor source: a human donor in good health. CDR3s include the opening cysteine and the closing phenylalanine or tryptophan. The order of the fields is J gene, clone size, V gene, CDR3 protein. Size is stated for part of the rows, as once, few or many counts, or as a class when the clone is expanded.

>TRBJ2-1|many|TRBV5-1
CASSLEPPAVNSLAGLNF
>TRBJ2-3|many|TRBV20-1
CSATGTVFTQYF
>TRBJ1-1|NA|TRBV20-1
CSAGRQNTEAFF
>TRBJ2-5|NA|TRBV3-1
CASSQLAGRSCF
>TRBJ1-6|NA|TRBV18
CASSPVGGGNSPLHF
>TRBJ1-2|few|TRBV5-1
CASSQDGLYGDGYTF
>TRBJ2-7|few|TRBV6-6
CASSYKDYEQYF
>TRBJ1-2|NA|TRBV19
CASRDQGGTGGYTF
>TRBJ2-7|NA|TRBV4-3
CASSQENLAGYEQYF
>TRBJ2-7|NA|TRBV10-3
CAISPGQENEQYF
>TRBJ2-7|few|TRBV2
CASTRTVTYEQYF
>TRBJ2-5|NA|TRBV29-1
CSVPTGTGSYQETQYF
>TRBJ2-2|few|TRBV28
CASSFGARHSELFF
>TRBJ1-3|few|TRBV27
CASSYRLGPGNTIYF
>TRBJ2-7|few|TRBV2
CASSLHGQRSSYEQYF
>TRBJ1-5|few|TRBV28
CASRTGVSNQPQHF
>TRBJ2-7|NA|TRBV4-2
CASSQGTGGDPSYEQYF
>TRBJ2-1|NA|TRBV19
CASISHTSGTYNEQFF
>TRBJ2-3|NA|TRBV29-1
CSVAPGDTQYF
>TRBJ2-5|many|TRBV3-1
CASSPHGLATETQYF
>TRBJ2-1|NA|TRBV6-5
CASSFGGLADNEQFF
>TRBJ2-5|many|TRBV6-2/TRBV6-3
CASRPTEWTQYF